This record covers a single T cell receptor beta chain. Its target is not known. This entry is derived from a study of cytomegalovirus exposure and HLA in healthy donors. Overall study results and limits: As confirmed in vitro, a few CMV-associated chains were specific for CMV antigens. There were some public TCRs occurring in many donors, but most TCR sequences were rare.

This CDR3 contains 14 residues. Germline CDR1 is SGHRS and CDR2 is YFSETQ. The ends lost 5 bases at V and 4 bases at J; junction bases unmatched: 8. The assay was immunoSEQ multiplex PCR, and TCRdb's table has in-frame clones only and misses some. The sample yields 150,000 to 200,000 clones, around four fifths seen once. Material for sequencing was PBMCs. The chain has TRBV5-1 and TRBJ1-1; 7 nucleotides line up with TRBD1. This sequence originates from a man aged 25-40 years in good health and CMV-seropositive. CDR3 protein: CASSSDRAGTEAFF. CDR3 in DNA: TGCGCCAGCAGTTCCGACAGGGCGGGCACTGAAGCTTTCTTT.